Detailed here is one TCR beta chain. What it binds is unknown. The data belong to a study of cytomegalovirus exposure and HLA in healthy donors. General study findings and limits: Diagnosis of cytomegalovirus status made by the classifier reportedly showed high specificity and sensitivity. Specific recognition of CMV antigens was confirmed in vitro for a few chains (all CMV-associated).

Looked up from germline, CDR1 is GTSNPN and CDR2 is SVGIG (reference sequence). The ends were cut back, 3 bases at V and 4 bases at J, with 21 bases in the middle. The CDR3 sequence is 16 residues long. Clones were read by immunoSEQ multiplex PCR, and TCRdb kept only the in-frame ones, dropping some. The repertoire holds roughly 150,000 clones, with approximately 96% as singletons. Sequenced sample: PBMCs. This receptor was taken from a woman younger than 35 in good health and CMV-seronegative. This chain links TRBV30 with TRBJ1-2, with D possibly being TRBD1 (6 bases). This CDR3 reads CAWRDYRVRRSYGYTF. The CDR3 DNA reads as TGTGCCTGGAGGGATTACAGGGTTCGTCGTTCCTATGGCTACACCTTC.